The present TCR beta chain was sequenced within a study of T cells in Graves' hyperthyroidism and ophthalmopathy. Notes on this clonotype: What it recognizes is unknown.

Study findings and constraints: The model's output predicted ophthalmopathy at a median of roughly 6 months prior to onset.

Amplification of TCR beta CDR3 regions was performed using RNA transcripts as template. Initially, a first-round RT-PCR of the TCR CDR3 employed the HTBI primer set. One entry per CDR3 protein results from TCRdb running MiXCR on the multiplex PCR reads. The sample contains roughly 550,000 distinct CDR3 sequences, about 16% of which appear only once. Germline CDR1 reads KGHSH; CDR2 reads LQKENI. The junction had 7 bases not matched to a gene; V was cut back by 3 bases and J by 3 bases. This CDR3 contains 16 residues. Material: blood. The V call is TRBV18, the J call TRBJ2-2, with 7 bases fitting TRBD2. The sequence was collected from a woman younger than 45 with Graves' ophthalmopathy. The CDR3 is CASSPPGTTHTGELFF. In DNA form, the CDR3 reads TGTGCCAGCTCACCCCCCGGGACTACCCACACCGGGGAGCTGTTTTTT.